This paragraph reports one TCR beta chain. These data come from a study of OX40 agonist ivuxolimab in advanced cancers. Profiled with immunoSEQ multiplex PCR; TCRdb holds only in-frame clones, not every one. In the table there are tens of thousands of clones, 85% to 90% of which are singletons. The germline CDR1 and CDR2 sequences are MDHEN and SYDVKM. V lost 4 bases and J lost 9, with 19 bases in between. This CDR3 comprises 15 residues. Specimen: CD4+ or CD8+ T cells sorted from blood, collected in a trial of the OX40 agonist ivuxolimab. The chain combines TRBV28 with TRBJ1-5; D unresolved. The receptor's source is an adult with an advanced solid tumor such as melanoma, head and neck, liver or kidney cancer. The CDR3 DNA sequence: TGTGCCAGCAGTTCCCCCTTAGGAGCTCGGGGGCCCCAGCATTTT. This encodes CASSSPLGARGPQHF.